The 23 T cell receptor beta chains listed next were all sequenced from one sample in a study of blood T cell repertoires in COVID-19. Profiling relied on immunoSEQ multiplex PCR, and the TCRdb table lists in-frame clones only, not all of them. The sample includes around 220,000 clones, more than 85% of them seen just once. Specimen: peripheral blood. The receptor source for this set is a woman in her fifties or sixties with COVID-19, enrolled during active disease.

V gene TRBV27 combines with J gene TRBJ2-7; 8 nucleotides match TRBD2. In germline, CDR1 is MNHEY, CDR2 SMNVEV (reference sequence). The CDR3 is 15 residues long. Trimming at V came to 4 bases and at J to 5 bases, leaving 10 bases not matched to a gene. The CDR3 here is CASSSRGGPANEQYF. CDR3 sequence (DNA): TGTGCCAGCAGTTCCCGGGGGGGGCCAGCTAACGAGCAGTACTTC.

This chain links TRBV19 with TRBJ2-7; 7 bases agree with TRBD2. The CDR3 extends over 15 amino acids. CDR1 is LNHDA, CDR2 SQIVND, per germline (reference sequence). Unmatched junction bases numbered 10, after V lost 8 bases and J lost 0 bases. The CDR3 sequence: CASGTGGGTSYEQYF. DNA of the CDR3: TGTGCCAGTGGTACCGGCGGGGGTACCTCCTACGAGCAGTACTTC.

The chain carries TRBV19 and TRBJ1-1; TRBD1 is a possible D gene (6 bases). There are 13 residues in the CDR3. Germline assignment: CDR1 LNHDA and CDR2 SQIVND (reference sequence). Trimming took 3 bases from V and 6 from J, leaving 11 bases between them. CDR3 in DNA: TGTGCCAGTAGTATCCAACAGGGTCCTGAAGCTTTCTTT. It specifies CASSIQQGPEAFF.

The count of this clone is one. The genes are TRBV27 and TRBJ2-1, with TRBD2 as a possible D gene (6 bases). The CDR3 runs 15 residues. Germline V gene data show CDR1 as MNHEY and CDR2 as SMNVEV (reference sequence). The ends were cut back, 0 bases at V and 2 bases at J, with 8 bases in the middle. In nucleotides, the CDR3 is TGTGCCAGCAGTTTATCGTGGACTACCTACAATGAGCAGTTCTTC. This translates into CASSLSWTTYNEQFF.

For the CDR3, the DNA is TGTGCCAGCAGACTACTAGCGGGGGCCTCCACAGATACGCAGTATTTT. The encoded protein is CASRLLAGASTDTQYF. The rearrangement links TRBV2 to TRBJ2-3, with 11 bases lining up with TRBD2. V shed 6 bases, J shed 2 bases, and the junction held 7 bases outside the gene matches. The CDR3 is 16 residues long. CDR1 and CDR2 from the germline V gene are SNHLY and FYNNEI.

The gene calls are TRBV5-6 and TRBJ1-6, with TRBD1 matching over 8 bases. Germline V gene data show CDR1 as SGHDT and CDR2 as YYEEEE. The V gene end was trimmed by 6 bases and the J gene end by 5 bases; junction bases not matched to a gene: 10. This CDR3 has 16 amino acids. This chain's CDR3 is CASILLGTGDNSPLHF. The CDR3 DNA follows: TGTGCCAGCATCCTACTTGGGACAGGCGATAATTCACCCCTCCACTTT.

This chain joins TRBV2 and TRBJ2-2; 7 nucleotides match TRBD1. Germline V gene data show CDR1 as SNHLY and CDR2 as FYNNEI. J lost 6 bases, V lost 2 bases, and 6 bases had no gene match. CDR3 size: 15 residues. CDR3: CASSETGVLAGELFF. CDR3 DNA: TGTGCCAGCAGTGAAACAGGGGTGTTAGCCGGGGAGCTGTTTTTT.

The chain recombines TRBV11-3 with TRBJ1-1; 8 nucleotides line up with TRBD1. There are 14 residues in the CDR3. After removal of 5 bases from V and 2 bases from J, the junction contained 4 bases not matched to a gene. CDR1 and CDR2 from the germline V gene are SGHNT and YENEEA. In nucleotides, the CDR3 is TGTGCCAGCAGCCAGGGGGCCTCAAACACTGAAGCTTTCTTT. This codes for CASSQGASNTEAFF.

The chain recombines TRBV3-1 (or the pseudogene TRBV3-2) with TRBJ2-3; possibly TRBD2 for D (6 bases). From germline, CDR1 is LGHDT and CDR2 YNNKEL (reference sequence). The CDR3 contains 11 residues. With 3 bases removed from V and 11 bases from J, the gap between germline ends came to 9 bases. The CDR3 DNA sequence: TGTGCCAGCAGCCATAGCGGTCAGCAGTATTTT. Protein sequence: CASSHSGQQYF.

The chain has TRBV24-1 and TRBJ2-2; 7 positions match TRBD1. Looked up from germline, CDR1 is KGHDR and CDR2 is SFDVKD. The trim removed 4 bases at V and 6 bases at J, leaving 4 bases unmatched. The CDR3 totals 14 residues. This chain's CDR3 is CATSESQGPGELFF. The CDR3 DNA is TGTGCCACCAGTGAGTCACAGGGGCCCGGGGAGCTGTTTTTT.

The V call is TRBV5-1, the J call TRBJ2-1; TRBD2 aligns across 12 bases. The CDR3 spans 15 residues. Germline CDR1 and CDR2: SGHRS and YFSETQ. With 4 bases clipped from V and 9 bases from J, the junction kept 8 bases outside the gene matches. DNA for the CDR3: TGCGCCAGCAGCCCCAGGACTAGCGGGGTGTTTGAGCAGTTCTTC. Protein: CASSPRTSGVFEQFF.

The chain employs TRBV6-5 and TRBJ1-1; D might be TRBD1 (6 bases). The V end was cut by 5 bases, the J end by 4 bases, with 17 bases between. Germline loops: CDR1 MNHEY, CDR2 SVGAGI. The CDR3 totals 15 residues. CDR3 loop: CASSPFATGITEAFF. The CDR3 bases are TGTGCCAGCAGTCCCTTCGCCACAGGGATCACTGAAGCTTTCTTT.

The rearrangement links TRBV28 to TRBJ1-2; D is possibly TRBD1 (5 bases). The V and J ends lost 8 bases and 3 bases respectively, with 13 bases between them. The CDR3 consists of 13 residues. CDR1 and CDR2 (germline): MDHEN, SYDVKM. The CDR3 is CASQNGGDYGYTF. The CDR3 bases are TGTGCCAGCCAAAACGGGGGGGACTATGGCTACACCTTC.

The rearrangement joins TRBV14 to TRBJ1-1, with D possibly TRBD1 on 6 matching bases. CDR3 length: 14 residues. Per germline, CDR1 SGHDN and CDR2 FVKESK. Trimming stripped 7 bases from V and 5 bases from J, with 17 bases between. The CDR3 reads CASTSKGGGTEAFF. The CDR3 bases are TGTGCCAGCACCTCAAAAGGGGGAGGGACTGAAGCTTTCTTT.

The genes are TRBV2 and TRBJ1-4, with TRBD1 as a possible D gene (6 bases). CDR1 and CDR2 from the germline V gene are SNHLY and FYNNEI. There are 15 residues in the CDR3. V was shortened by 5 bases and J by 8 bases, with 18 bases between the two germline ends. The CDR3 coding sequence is TGTGCCAGCAGTCCTACAGGGAGCGGGAACGAAAAACTGTTTTTT. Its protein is CASSPTGSGNEKLFF.

For the CDR3, the DNA is TGTGCCAGCCACCGGGACAGAAACTACGAGCAGTACTTC. Translated, it gives CASHRDRNYEQYF. V is TRBV5-6 and J is TRBJ2-7; TRBD1 aligns across 7 bases. The CDR3 is 13 residues long. The V gene's germline CDR1 is SGHDT and CDR2 YYEEEE. Trimming took 7 bases from V and 3 from J; bases not matched to a gene: 7.

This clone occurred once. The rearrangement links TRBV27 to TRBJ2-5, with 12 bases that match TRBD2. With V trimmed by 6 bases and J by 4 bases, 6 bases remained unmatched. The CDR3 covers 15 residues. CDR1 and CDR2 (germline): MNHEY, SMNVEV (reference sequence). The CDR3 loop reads CASSGLTSGGETQYF. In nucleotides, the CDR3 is TGTGCCAGCAGCGGCCTGACTAGCGGGGGAGAGACCCAGTACTTC.

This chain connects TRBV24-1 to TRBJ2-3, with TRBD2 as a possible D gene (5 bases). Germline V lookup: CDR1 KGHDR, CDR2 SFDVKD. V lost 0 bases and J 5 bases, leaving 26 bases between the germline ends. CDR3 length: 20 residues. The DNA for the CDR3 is TGTGCCACCAGTGATTTGAATCCCACTACCGACGGGAAGGGTAGAGATACGCAGTATTTT. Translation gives CATSDLNPTTDGKGRDTQYF.

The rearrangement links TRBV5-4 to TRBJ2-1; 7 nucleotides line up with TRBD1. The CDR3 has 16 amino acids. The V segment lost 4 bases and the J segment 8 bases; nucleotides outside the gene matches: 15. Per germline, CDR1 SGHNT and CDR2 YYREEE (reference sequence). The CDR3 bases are TGTGCCAGCAGCGCCGGGACAGCTACTGGGGCGGATGAGCAGTTCTTC. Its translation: CASSAGTATGADEQFF.

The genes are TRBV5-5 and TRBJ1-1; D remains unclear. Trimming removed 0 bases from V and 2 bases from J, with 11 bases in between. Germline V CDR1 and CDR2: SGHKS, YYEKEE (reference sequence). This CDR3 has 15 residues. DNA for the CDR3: TGTGCCAGCAGCTTGGCCCCGACGGGAAACACTGAAGCTTTCTTT. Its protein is CASSLAPTGNTEAFF.

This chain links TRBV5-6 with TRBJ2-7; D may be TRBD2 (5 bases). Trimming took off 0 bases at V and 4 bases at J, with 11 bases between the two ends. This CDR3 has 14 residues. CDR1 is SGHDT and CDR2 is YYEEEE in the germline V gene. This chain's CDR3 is CASSLGSREYEQYF. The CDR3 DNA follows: TGTGCCAGCAGCTTGGGGTCTAGGGAGTACGAGCAGTACTTC.

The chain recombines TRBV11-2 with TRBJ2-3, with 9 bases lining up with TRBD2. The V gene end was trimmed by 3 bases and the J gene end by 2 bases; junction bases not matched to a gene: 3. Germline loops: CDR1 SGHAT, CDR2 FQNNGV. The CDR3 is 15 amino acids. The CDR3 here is CASSLRGGATDTQYF. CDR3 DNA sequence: TGTGCCAGCAGCTTGCGGGGGGGAGCCACAGATACGCAGTATTTT.

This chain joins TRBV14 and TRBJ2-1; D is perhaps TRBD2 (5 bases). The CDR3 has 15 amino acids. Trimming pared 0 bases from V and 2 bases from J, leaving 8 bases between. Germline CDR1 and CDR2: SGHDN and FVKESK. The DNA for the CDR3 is TGTGCCAGCAGCCAAGATCTAGCTGCCTACAATGAGCAGTTCTTC. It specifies CASSQDLAAYNEQFF.